These T cell receptor beta chains were read from a single sample in a study of CD8+ T cells in alopecia areata. TCRdb keeps only in-frame clones here, not all; method: immunoSEQ multiplex PCR. The repertoire holds about 210,000 clones, 50% to 75% seen once, with roughly 4.2% in the top ten. Sequencing was performed on CD4+ T cells sorted from blood, taken at week 4, from a patient treated with tofacitinib. The receptors stem from a human donor with alopecia areata. Both conserved end residues are part of each CDR3. D genes are given only for firm matches. Expanded clones are given a class, and other clones once, few, many or no size at all.

length,D,size,V,J,DNA,CDR3
14,NA,few,TRBV14,TRBJ1-6,TGTGCCAGCAGCCTAACAGGGCGGAGTTCACCCCTCCACTTT,CASSLTGRSSPLHF
15,NA,NA,TRBV7-8,TRBJ1-5,TGTGCCAGCAGCTTACAGGGTCAGGTCAATCAGCCCCAGCATTTT,CASSLQGQVNQPQHF
14,TRBD1,NA,TRBV5-1,TRBJ2-5,TGCGCCAGCAGCCCGGGACAGGGGGCAGAGACCCAGTACTTC,CASSPGQGAETQYF
16,NA,NA,TRBV30,TRBJ1-4,TGTGCCTGGAGTGGCCCCAATCCGGGAGCTATAGAAAAACTGTTTTTT,CAWSGPNPGAIEKLFF
17,NA,NA,TRBV21-1,TRBJ1-4,TGTGCCAGCAGCAAATTTTCGACACGATGGGGAGGTGAAAAACTGTTTTTT,CASSKFSTRWGGEKLFF
13,NA,NA,TRBV2,TRBJ2-5,TGTGCCAGCGTGAGGGATTTAGCAGAGACCCAGTACTTC,CASVRDLAETQYF
14,TRBD2,NA,TRBV30,TRBJ2-7,TGTGCCTGGAAGGGCGGGGGTCGCTCCTACGAGCAGTACTTC,CAWKGGGRSYEQYF
14,TRBD1,few,TRBV5-4,TRBJ1-2,TGTGCCAGCAGCTTGGACACAGGGGGCTATGGCTACACCTTC,CASSLDTGGYGYTF
11,NA,NA,TRBV20-1,TRBJ1-2,TGCAGTGCTGTCTCGCCGGGGGGCTACACCTTC,CSAVSPGGYTF
14,NA,NA,TRBV4-1,TRBJ2-4,TGCGCCAGCAGCTCTATTGCTGACAAAAACATTCAGTACTTC,CASSSIADKNIQYF
12,NA,NA,TRBV6-5,TRBJ1-5,TGTGCCAGCAGTTTTCCCGGAGGGCCCCAGCATTTT,CASSFPGGPQHF
14,TRBD1,NA,TRBV25-1,TRBJ2-7,TGTGCCAGCAGTGAGCTTGACAGGGGAGACGAGCAGTACTTC,CASSELDRGDEQYF
14,NA,NA,TRBV4-2,TRBJ2-7,TGTGCCAGCAGCCAAGATCGCGACTTCTACGAGCAGTACTTC,CASSQDRDFYEQYF
15,NA,NA,TRBV9,TRBJ2-2,TGTGCCAGCAGCGTAGGAGCGCTCGAAGGGGGGGAGCTGTTTTTT,CASSVGALEGGELFF
14,NA,NA,TRBV7-2,TRBJ2-5,TGTGCCAGCAGCTCAGACAGGTCCCAAGAGACCCAGTACTTC,CASSSDRSQETQYF
15,TRBD2,NA,TRBV29-1,TRBJ2-1,TGCAGCGTTGAAGGACTAGCGGGGGGGATAAATGAGCAGTTCTTC,CSVEGLAGGINEQFF
14,NA,NA,TRBV7-2,TRBJ1-1,TGTGCCAGCAGCTTCGATGGCTGGGGCACTGAAGCTTTCTTT,CASSFDGWGTEAFF
15,NA,NA,TRBV23-1,TRBJ1-5,TGCGCCAGCAGTCATCCGTGGCATCGCAATCAGCCCCAGCATTTT,CASSHPWHRNQPQHF
16,TRBD2,NA,TRBV29-1,TRBJ2-2,TGCAGCGTTGATGGAGAAGCGGGGGATTCCACCGGGGAGCTGTTTTTT,CSVDGEAGDSTGELFF
17,NA,once,TRBV5-1,TRBJ2-4,TGCGCCAGCAGCTTCGGTGTGGCAGCTATAACCAAAAACATTCAGTACTTC,CASSFGVAAITKNIQYF
13,NA,NA,TRBV6-4,TRBJ1-1,TGTGCCAGCAGCCATGGGGGAGCGACTGAAGCTTTCTTT,CASSHGGATEAFF
11,TRBD1,NA,TRBV29-1,TRBJ1-1,TGCAGCTTTCGGGACAGCGGAGGAGCTTTCTTT,CSFRDSGGAFF
16,TRBD1,few,TRBV7-2,TRBJ2-7,TGTGCCAGCAGTCCCGGACAGGGCTATAGCTCCTACGAGCAGTACTTC,CASSPGQGYSSYEQYF
15,NA,few,TRBV5-1,TRBJ2-3,TGCGCCAGCAGCCCGACAGCAATAATAACAGATACGCAGTATTTT,CASSPTAIITDTQYF
14,TRBD1,NA,TRBV30,TRBJ1-6,TGTGCCTGGAGCGCGACAGGGGGCTATTCACCCCTCCACTTT,CAWSATGGYSPLHF
13,NA,NA,TRBV6-6,TRBJ2-7,TGTGCCAGCAGTTCACCGCAGGCTATTGAGCAGTACTTC,CASSSPQAIEQYF
15,TRBD1,NA,TRBV2,TRBJ1-2,TGTGCCAGCAGGGAACAGGGGGCCCCGAACTATGGCTACACCTTC,CASREQGAPNYGYTF
11,NA,NA,TRBV2,TRBJ2-7,TGTGCCAGCAGGGACTACGAGCGGCAGTACTTC,CASRDYERQYF
12,NA,NA,TRBV12-5,TRBJ2-2,TGTGCTAGTAGTCCTGGGATCGGGGAGCTGTTTTTT,CASSPGIGELFF
20,NA,few,TRBV27,TRBJ2-7,TGTGCCAGCAGGAGGGGGATATCAGTGTTTGGACTTAAAAGCTCCTACGAGCAGTACTTC,CASRRGISVFGLKSSYEQYF
13,NA,NA,TRBV14,TRBJ2-5,TGTGCCAGCAGCCAAGTCGGCCAAGAGACCCAGTACTTC,CASSQVGQETQYF
17,TRBD2,NA,TRBV7-2,TRBJ2-7,TGTGCCAGCAGCTTAGGAAGCGGGGGGGCTGTCCTCTACGAGCAGTACTTC,CASSLGSGGAVLYEQYF
14,NA,NA,TRBV7-9,TRBJ2-7,TGTGCCAGCAGCTTATCGGCAGGGGCCTACGAGCAGTACTTC,CASSLSAGAYEQYF
15,NA,few,TRBV2,TRBJ1-5,TGTGCCAGCAGTGAAGAACAGACCGGGAATCAGCCCCAGCATTTT,CASSEEQTGNQPQHF
10,NA,NA,TRBV20-1,TRBJ1-2,TGCAGTGCTGGACAGTATGGCTACACCTTC,CSAGQYGYTF
15,NA,NA,TRBV30,TRBJ1-5,TGTGCCTGGAGTGTAGGTGGACACAGAAATCAGCCCCAGCATTTT,CAWSVGGHRNQPQHF
12,NA,NA,TRBV28,TRBJ2-7,TGTGCCAGCAGTTTAGAGGTTAACGAGCAGTACTTC,CASSLEVNEQYF
15,TRBD1,once,TRBV4-2,TRBJ1-2,TGTGCCAGCAGCCAAAAGGACAGGGATGCCTATGGCTACACCTTC,CASSQKDRDAYGYTF
15,NA,few,TRBV4-3,TRBJ1-2,TGCGCCAGCAGCCAAGAACTCGGGGTTAGGTCTGGCTACACCTTC,CASSQELGVRSGYTF
12,NA,once,TRBV14,TRBJ2-5,TGTGCCAGCAGCGGGGGTGCAGAGACCCAGTACTTC,CASSGGAETQYF
15,NA,NA,TRBV7-9,TRBJ2-2,TGTGCCAGCAGCATACCGGGCCTCGGTCCCGGGGAGCTGTTTTTT,CASSIPGLGPGELFF
14,NA,NA,TRBV5-4,TRBJ2-1,TGTGCCAGCAGCTTAGGGGGTTCCTACAATGAGCAGTTCTTC,CASSLGGSYNEQFF
16,TRBD2,NA,TRBV5-4,TRBJ2-1,TGTGCCAGCAGCTTGGGTTGGGCTAGCGGGGGGAATGAGCAGTTCTTC,CASSLGWASGGNEQFF
12,TRBD1,NA,TRBV19,TRBJ1-2,TGTGCCAGCGCACGGGACAGATATGGCTACACCTTC,CASARDRYGYTF
13,TRBD1,NA,TRBV30,TRBJ1-6,TGTGCCTGGAGTGGGTCAGGGGGGTCACCCCTCCACTTT,CAWSGSGGSPLHF
13,NA,NA,TRBV25-1,TRBJ2-6,TGTGCCACCCAGCGCTCTGGGGCCAACGTCCTGACTTTC,CATQRSGANVLTF
12,NA,once,TRBV7-2,TRBJ2-2,TGTGCCAGCAGCCCCCTGGCCGGGGAGCTGTTTTTT,CASSPLAGELFF
14,TRBD1,NA,TRBV10-3,TRBJ1-6,TGTGCCATCAGTGAAGACAGGGGCGCCTCACCCCTCCACTTT,CAISEDRGASPLHF
15,NA,few,TRBV7-2,TRBJ2-1,TGTGCCAGCAGCTTAGATCAAAGCTCCTACAATGAGCAGTTCTTC,CASSLDQSSYNEQFF
15,NA,NA,TRBV7-2,TRBJ2-7,TGTGCCAGCAGCTTAGGGTCGGCGACAACCTACGAGCAGTACTTC,CASSLGSATTYEQYF
12,NA,NA,TRBV30,TRBJ1-1,TGTGCCTGGATAGGGGGGCGCACTGAAGCTTTCTTT,CAWIGGRTEAFF
13,NA,NA,TRBV19,TRBJ1-5,TGTGCCAGTAGTATTAACAGGGATGAGCCCCAGCATTTT,CASSINRDEPQHF
15,NA,once,TRBV2,TRBJ2-3,TGTGCCAGCAGCCGGGACGGACGACTCACAGATACGCAGTATTTT,CASSRDGRLTDTQYF